This TCR beta chain came from a study of CD8 T cells in Susac syndrome. The authors reverse transcribed 0.5 to 1 ug RNA with random hexamers. immunoSEQ multiplex PCR amplified TCR beta CDR3 across 54 Vbeta, 13 Jbeta. TCRdb redid the calling of the immunoSEQ multiplex PCR reads with MiXCR, one entry per CDR3 protein. The data hold 350,000 to 550,000 distinct CDR3 sequences, with 75% to 90% observed a single time. V lost 4 bases to trimming and J lost 1 base, with 8 bases between them. Germline assignment: CDR1 SGHTA and CDR2 FQGTGA. There are 13 residues in the CDR3. Sequencing of TCR beta covered CD8+ and CD4+ T cells obtained from blood.

What was sequenced was CD8+ T cells from PBMCs. The TCR sequence derives from a human donor with multiple sclerosis. The rearrangement links TRBV7-3 to TRBJ2-7; no clear D. The CDR3 DNA is TGTGCCAGCAGCTCGGACGGGTCCTACGAGCAGTACTTC. Protein sequence: CASSSDGSYEQYF. Full variable domain (rest looked up from reference TRBV7-3 and TRBJ2-7): GAGVSQTPSNKVTEKGKYVELRCDPISGHTALYWYRQSLGQGPEFLIYFQGTGAADDSGLPNDRFFAVRPEGSVSTLKIQRTERGDSAVYLCASSSDGSYEQYFGPGTRLTVT.